A single sample gave rise to the 9 T cell receptor beta chains below, sequenced in a study of Ad26.COV2.S vaccination and SARS-CoV-2 variants. Here immunoSEQ multiplex PCR was the method, and the copy in TCRdb shows in-frame clones only, minus some. Of more than 350,000 clones listed, 80% to 95% were seen once; the top ten hold over 9%. The treatment was: roughly 18 received Ad26.COV2.S at low or high dose, single or two shots; 5 received placebo; per-sample allocation not given. Specimen acquisition occurred on day 63 following the initial vaccine or placebo injection. The source was peripheral blood, collected in a trial of Ad26.COV2.S vaccine versus placebo. The receptors originated from a person between 18 and 65 years old who received the Ad26.COV2.S COVID-19 vaccine or a placebo.

Remarks on this clone: A junction end diverges from the germline sequence, so it may reflect a read error. The V and J genes are TRBV5-1 and TRBJ2-7, with D perhaps TRBD1 (6 bases). Per germline, CDR1 SGHRS and CDR2 YFSETQ. The CDR3 covers 12 residues. CDR3 sequence (DNA): TGCGCCAGCAGCTTGGACAGGGAGCTACGAGCGTTC. This sequence encodes CASSLDRELRAF.

The chain couples TRBV6-2 or TRBV6-3 to TRBJ2-3; 10 positions agree with TRBD2. With V trimmed by 2 bases and J by 2 bases, 7 bases remained unmatched. The CDR3 totals 17 residues. Germline V gene sequence: CDR1 MNHEY, CDR2 SVGEGT. CDR3 loop: CASSYGASGGPTDTQYF. The DNA for the CDR3 is TGTGCCAGCAGTTACGGGGCTAGCGGGGGTCCCACAGATACGCAGTATTTT.

This chain links TRBV19 with TRBJ2-7; 16 nucleotides align to TRBD2. Trimming took 4 bases from V and 6 from J; bases not matched to a gene: 9. Germline loops: CDR1 LNHDA, CDR2 SQIVND (reference sequence). There are 17 residues in the CDR3. The CDR3 is CASSKGLAGGPGFEQYF. For the CDR3, the DNA is TGTGCCAGTAGTAAGGGACTAGCGGGAGGGCCGGGGTTCGAGCAGTACTTC.

The rearrangement links TRBV3-1 (or the pseudogene TRBV3-2) to TRBJ1-2, with a weak D call TRBD1 (5 bases). The V and J ends lost 4 bases and 8 bases respectively, with 14 bases between them. The CDR3 contains 13 residues. CDR1 is LGHDT and CDR2 is YNNKEL in the germline V gene (reference sequence). As DNA, the CDR3 is TGTGCCAGCAGCCGCCGGACACCCGACGGCTACACCTTC. It encodes CASSRRTPDGYTF.

The V gene is TRBV7-2, the J gene TRBJ1-1, with D tentatively TRBD1 (6 bases). Germline CDR1 reads SGHTA; CDR2 reads FQGNSA. The CDR3 is 17 residues long. Trimming removed 2 bases from V and 1 base from J, with 17 bases in between. This chain's CDR3 is CASSLQFGQGSNTEAFF. CDR3 in DNA: TGTGCCAGCAGCTTACAGTTCGGTCAGGGGTCGAACACTGAAGCTTTCTTT.

The chain uses TRBV20-1 and TRBJ1-5; D ambiguous. The V gene's germline CDR1 is DFQATT and CDR2 SNEGSKA (reference sequence). The CDR3 spans 13 residues. Trimming took off 3 bases at V and 4 bases at J, with 10 bases between the two ends. Here the CDR3 DNA reads TGCAGTGCTAGTGTTACGGATAATCAGCCCCAGCATTTT. This encodes CSASVTDNQPQHF.

This clone was seen a handful of times. The chain is built from TRBV6-6 and TRBJ2-2; 12 bases match TRBD2. V gave up 5 bases and J gave up 4 bases; unmatched junction bases: 8. This CDR3 is 17 amino acids long. Per germline, CDR1 MNHNY and CDR2 SVGAGI (reference sequence). DNA for the CDR3: TGTGCCAGCAGTCCCCAACTAGCGGGAGGTGTCACCGGGGAGCTGTTTTTT. Translation gives CASSPQLAGGVTGELFF.

The chain recombines TRBV6-5 with TRBJ1-3; 8 bases align to TRBD1. CDR3 length equals 14 residues. V was clipped by 5 bases and J by 1 base; unmatched bases: 1. Germline CDR1 and CDR2: MNHEY and SVGAGI. The CDR3 loop is CASSRTGSGNTIYF. The CDR3 DNA sequence: TGTGCCAGCAGTCGGACAGGGTCTGGAAACACCATATATTTT.

In this sample, this clone turned up a few times. This chain links TRBV10-3 with TRBJ2-7; TRBD2 is a possible D gene (5 bases). Trimming took 8 bases from V and 7 from J, leaving 12 bases between them. Per the germline V gene, CDR1 is ENHRY and CDR2 is SYGVKD. The CDR3 sequence is 11 residues long. The CDR3 loop is CAILRTGEQYF. In DNA, the CDR3 is TGTGCCATCTTACGGACGGGAGAGCAGTACTTC.